This is a list of T cell receptor beta chains from one sample in a study of T-cell reconstitution after alpha-beta-depleted transplantation in children. TCRdb independently ran MiXCR on the PCR reads; one entry per CDR3 protein. This table holds around 700,000 distinct CDR3 sequences, around 13% found once. The sequenced sample was PBMCs, obtained before TCRalphabeta/CD19-depleted stem cell transplant. The receptors derive from a girl aged 2-15 years with congenital amegakaryocytic thrombocytopenia, due to receive a stem cell transplant. Both conserved end residues are part of each CDR3. Fields, in order: J gene, V gene, clone size, D gene, CDR3 DNA, CDR3 protein. A D gene is named only where the DNA matches it firmly. Rows give clone size only sometimes, using once, few, many, or a class for an expanded clone.

J: TRBJ1-2
V: TRBV5-6
size: few
D: NA
DNA: TGTGCCAGCAGCTCTAACAGACCCACCTATGGCTACACCTTC
CDR3: CASSSNRPTYGYTF

J: TRBJ2-3
V: TRBV27
size: many
D: NA
DNA: TGTGCCAGCAGTGAGGAGGGGGTCACAGATACGCAGTATTTT
CDR3: CASSEEGVTDTQYF

J: TRBJ2-7
V: TRBV3-1
size: few
D: NA
DNA: TGTGCCAGCAGCCAAGTCACAGGGTTGAGGAGCTCCTACGAGCAGTACTTC
CDR3: CASSQVTGLRSSYEQYF

J: TRBJ2-3
V: TRBV5-1
size: NA
D: NA
DNA: TGCGCCAGCAGCCCGGGGCAGGATACGCAGTATTTT
CDR3: CASSPGQDTQYF

J: TRBJ2-2
V: TRBV29-1
size: NA
D: NA
DNA: TGCAGCGTTGAACTGGGCACCGGGGAGCTGTTTTTT
CDR3: CSVELGTGELFF

J: TRBJ2-1
V: TRBV6-1
size: NA
D: NA
DNA: TGTGCCAGCAGTGATTTGGTGTGGGGGTACAATGAGCAGTTCTTC
CDR3: CASSDLVWGYNEQFF

J: TRBJ2-7
V: TRBV11-2
size: few
D: NA
DNA: TGTGCCAGCGGTAACCCCGGGACGGTTCCTAATGGGCAGTACTTC
CDR3: CASGNPGTVPNGQYF

J: TRBJ2-2
V: TRBV7-9
size: NA
D: NA
DNA: TGTGCCAGCAGCTTCGACGGGATAATTTCCGGGGAGCTGTTTTTT
CDR3: CASSFDGIISGELFF

J: TRBJ2-2
V: TRBV7-9
size: NA
D: NA
DNA: TGTGCCAGCAGCCCTTTGCAGGGGCGAGCCGGGGAGCTGTTTTTT
CDR3: CASSPLQGRAGELFF

J: TRBJ1-2
V: TRBV20-1
size: many
D: TRBD1
DNA: TGCAGCACAGGGGATTATGGCTACACCTTC
CDR3: CSTGDYGYTF

J: TRBJ2-7
V: TRBV5-1
size: many
D: NA
DNA: TGCGCCAGCAGCTACGAGGGCCTTTATTACGAGCAGTACTTC
CDR3: CASSYEGLYYEQYF

J: TRBJ1-2
V: TRBV5-1
size: many
D: TRBD1
DNA: TGCGCCAGCAGCTCCGCGACAGGGGCTGACTATGGCTACACCTTC
CDR3: CASSSATGADYGYTF

J: TRBJ2-1
V: TRBV7-7
size: many
D: NA
DNA: TGTGCCAGCAGCCTAACTAGTCGGGCTGAGCAGTTCTTC
CDR3: CASSLTSRAEQFF

J: TRBJ2-3
V: TRBV5-1
size: NA
D: NA
DNA: TGCGCCAGCAGGCGTGCCTATGCGGGAAGAACAGATACGCAGTATTTT
CDR3: CASRRAYAGRTDTQYF

J: TRBJ1-1
V: TRBV5-6
size: many
D: TRBD1
DNA: TGTGCCAGCAGCCAAAGGGACAGCGTCACTGAAGCTTTCTTT
CDR3: CASSQRDSVTEAFF

J: TRBJ2-2
V: TRBV20-1
size: NA
D: TRBD2
DNA: TGCAGTGCTCTCCCCCCCGGGGGGACCGGGGAGCTGTTTTTT
CDR3: CSALPPGGTGELFF

J: TRBJ2-2
V: TRBV20-1
size: many
D: TRBD2
DNA: TGCAGTGCTATGACTAGCGCGAACACCGGGGAGCTGTTTTTT
CDR3: CSAMTSANTGELFF

J: TRBJ1-5
V: TRBV20-1
size: few
D: NA
DNA: TGCAGTGCTAGAGACTACAGGAGTAGCAATCAGCCCCAGCATTTT
CDR3: CSARDYRSSNQPQHF

J: TRBJ2-7
V: TRBV4-2
size: many
D: TRBD2
DNA: TGTGCCAGCAGCCAAGAACTAGCGGTTTCCTACGAGCAGTACTTC
CDR3: CASSQELAVSYEQYF

J: TRBJ2-2
V: TRBV2
size: NA
D: TRBD2
DNA: TGTGCCAGCAGTGGGACTAGCGGGAGTAGAACCGGGGAGCTGTTTTTT
CDR3: CASSGTSGSRTGELFF

J: TRBJ2-5
V: TRBV12-3/TRBV12-4
size: many
D: TRBD2
DNA: TGTGCCAGCAGTTTCAGGCTAGCGGGCATCTCCCAAGAGACCCAGTACTTC
CDR3: CASSFRLAGISQETQYF

J: TRBJ2-2
V: TRBV5-1
size: many
D: NA
DNA: TGCGCCAGCAGCTTAAGATGGAACACCGGGGAGCTGTTTTTT
CDR3: CASSLRWNTGELFF

J: TRBJ1-4
V: TRBV28
size: many
D: NA
DNA: TGTGCCAGCAGTTTACCGGGAGCCGTTAATGAAAAACTGTTTTTT
CDR3: CASSLPGAVNEKLFF

J: TRBJ2-5
V: TRBV24-1
size: NA
D: NA
DNA: TGTGCCACCAGTGAGGGACAAAAGAGGGAGACCCAGTACTTC
CDR3: CATSEGQKRETQYF

J: TRBJ2-3
V: TRBV12-3/TRBV12-4
size: many
D: NA
DNA: TGTGCCAGCCAGCGGGCTCGGAGGGGACTCCTTAATACGCAGTATTTT
CDR3: CASQRARRGLLNTQYF

J: TRBJ1-2
V: TRBV20-1
size: NA
D: NA
DNA: TGCAGTGCTGCAGATGGCTACACCTTC
CDR3: CSAADGYTF

J: TRBJ2-7
V: TRBV28
size: NA
D: TRBD1
DNA: TGTGCCAGCAGAACGGACAGGGGGCAGTACTTC
CDR3: CASRTDRGQYF

J: TRBJ1-1
V: TRBV12-3/TRBV12-4
size: many
D: NA
DNA: TGTGCCAGCCACTATATCGCGATGGGCACTGAAGCTTTCTTT
CDR3: CASHYIAMGTEAFF

J: TRBJ2-1
V: TRBV9
size: many
D: TRBD1
DNA: TGTGCCAGCAGCGTTCGGACAGGGCAGTACAATGAGCAGTTCTTC
CDR3: CASSVRTGQYNEQFF